The 26 T cell receptor beta chains given below trace back to one sample, sequenced in a study of cytomegalovirus exposure and HLA in healthy donors. The PCR contained 60 Vbeta and 13 Jbeta primers. Measured with immunoSEQ multiplex PCR; TCRdb has only the in-frame clones, and not every one. Among about 38,000 clones, about 66% were seen once, and the ten largest hold 18%. The sequencing input was PBMCs. The receptor source for this set is a man aged 45 to 65 in good health and CMV-seropositive.

The V gene is TRBV6-1, the J gene TRBJ2-3; D is undetermined. V lost 5 bases, J lost 1 base, and 4 bases lay in between. From germline, CDR1 is MNHNS and CDR2 SASEGT. The CDR3 is 12 amino acids. CDR3 in amino acids: CASSPGTDTQYF. Written as DNA, the CDR3 is TGTGCCAGCAGTCCAGGCACAGATACGCAGTATTTT.

V is TRBV7-2 and J is TRBJ2-7, with 8 bases that match TRBD2. The J segment lost 7 bases and the V segment lost 5 bases, leaving 13 bases of the junction unmatched. Looked up from germline, CDR1 is SGHTA and CDR2 is FQGNSA. This CDR3 is 15 amino acids long. In DNA form, the CDR3 reads TGTGCCAGCAGCCCAAATAGTAGCGGGATCGAGGAGCAGTACTTC. It codes for CASSPNSSGIEEQYF.

This clone was found a few times. This chain uses TRBV25-1 with TRBJ2-7, with TRBD2 as a possible D gene (6 bases). Germline V gene lookup returns CDR1 MGHDK and CDR2 SYGVNS. The V and J ends lost 2 bases and 6 bases respectively, with 11 bases between them. This CDR3 comprises 13 residues. Here the CDR3 reads CASSEGGLAEQYF. Here the CDR3 DNA reads TGTGCCAGCAGTGAAGGGGGGTTAGCCGAGCAGTACTTC.

This clone showed up just a few times. The chain carries TRBV7-8 and TRBJ2-7, with D possibly TRBD2 on 6 matching bases. The CDR3 totals 14 residues. V shed 5 bases and J shed 2 bases, with 13 bases lying between them. CDR1 and CDR2 from the germline V gene are SGHVS and FQNEAQ. This CDR3 is CASSPGERTYEQYF. DNA of the CDR3: TGTGCCAGCAGCCCGGGGGAAAGGACCTACGAGCAGTACTTC.

J is TRBJ2-7 and V is TRBV7-9; TRBD2 matches at 13 bases. The CDR3 contains 15 residues. Germline CDR1 SEHNR, CDR2 FQNEAQ (reference sequence). V lost 5 bases, J lost 3 bases, and 4 bases stayed unmatched. The CDR3 bases are TGTGCCAGCAGCACCCGACTAGCGGGGGGCTACGAGCAGTACTTC. As protein: CASSTRLAGGYEQYF.

The chain recombines TRBV13 with TRBJ1-2, with TRBD1 as a possible D gene (5 bases). The CDR3 spans 14 residues. The ends were cut back, 3 bases at V and 1 base at J, with 9 bases in the middle. Germline assignment: CDR1 PRHDT and CDR2 FYEKMQ (reference sequence). CDR3 residues: CASSFRVGNYGYTF. In DNA, the CDR3 is TGTGCCAGCAGCTTCAGGGTGGGTAACTATGGCTACACCTTC.

The rearrangement uses TRBV7-2 and TRBJ2-3; D perhaps matches TRBD1 (6 bases). The germline V and J ends were trimmed by 10 bases and 0 bases, with 8 bases remaining between them. Germline V gene lookup returns CDR1 SGHTA and CDR2 FQGNSA. The CDR3 runs to 12 residues. CDR3 sequence: CAIDRSTDTQYF. The CDR3 DNA reads TGTGCCATCGACAGGAGCACAGATACGCAGTATTTT.

The rearrangement uses TRBV18 and TRBJ2-3, with TRBD1 identical over 7 bases. The J segment lost 1 base and the V segment lost 2 bases, leaving 6 bases of the junction unmatched. CDR3 length equals 16 residues. CDR1 and CDR2 from the germline V gene are KGHSH and LQKENI. For the CDR3, the DNA is TGTGCCAGCTCACCAATTGGTACAGGGGGCACAGATACGCAGTATTTT. Encoded protein: CASSPIGTGGTDTQYF. Full variable domain (remainder filled in from reference TRBV18 and TRBJ2-3): NAGVMQNPRHLVRRRGQEARLRCSPMKGHSHVYWYRQLPEEGLKFMVYLQKENIIDESGMPKERFSAEFPKEGPSILRIQQVVRGDSAAYFCASSPIGTGGTDTQYFGPGTRLTVL.

The gene calls are TRBV7-2 and TRBJ2-5, with 11 bases that match TRBD1. Per the germline V gene, CDR1 is SGHTA and CDR2 is FQGNSA. Unmatched junction bases numbered 6, after V lost 7 bases and J lost 5 bases. The CDR3 loop spans 14 amino acids. The CDR3 protein is CASTPGQGAETQYF. The CDR3 region has the DNA TGTGCCAGCACCCCCGGACAGGGGGCCGAGACCCAGTACTTC.

This rearrangement joins TRBV4-3 to TRBJ1-3; the D is unclear. This CDR3 has 15 residues. Trimming cost V 1 base and J 1 base, with 8 bases left between them. Germline assignment: CDR1 LGHNA and CDR2 YSLEER. The CDR3, as DNA: TGCGCCAGCAGCCAAGTCGCAGGTTCTGGAAACACCATATATTTT. Translation: CASSQVAGSGNTIYF.

The gene calls are TRBV7-8 and TRBJ1-4; weak D call: TRBD1 (6 bases). V was clipped by 6 bases and J by 6 bases, with 14 bases between them. CDR3 length: 14 amino acids. CDR1 is SGHVS and CDR2 is FQNEAQ in the germline V gene. CDR3 nucleotide sequence: TGTGCCAGCAGGGCGGGGGGCGCATATGAAAAACTGTTTTTT. It is translated as CASRAGGAYEKLFF. Full variable domain (outside the CDR3, taken from reference TRBV7-8 and TRBJ1-4): GAGVSQSPRYKVAKRGQDVALRCDPISGHVSLFWYQQALGQGPEFLTYFQNEAQLDKSGLPSDRFFAERPEGSVSTLKIQRTQQEDSAVYLCASRAGGAYEKLFFGSGTQLSVL.

This chain joins TRBV2 and TRBJ1-4; D is undetermined. Trimming took off 2 bases at V and 0 bases at J, with 4 bases between the two ends. This CDR3 contains 14 residues. The V gene's germline CDR1 is SNHLY and CDR2 FYNNEI. CDR3 DNA: TGTGCCAGCAGTGAATCTGCAACTAATGAAAAACTGTTTTTT. This codes for CASSESATNEKLFF.

The CDR3 reads CASSEGAWAAYF. In DNA, the CDR3 is TGTGCCAGCAGTGAAGGGGCTTGGGCAGCATACTTC. V usage is TRBV2 and J usage is TRBJ2-7; D unresolved. In germline, CDR1 is SNHLY, CDR2 FYNNEI. Trimming removed 1 base from V and 13 bases from J, with 14 bases in between. The CDR3 extends over 12 amino acids. Looking up the rest from reference TRBV2 and TRBJ2-7 gives the full variable domain: EPEVTQTPSHQVTQMGQEVILRCVPISNHLYFYWYRQILGQKVEFLVSFYNNEISEKSEIFDDQFSVERPDGSNFTLKIRSTKLEDSAMYFCASSEGAWAAYFGPGTRLTVT.

This clone appeared a single time. The rearrangement links TRBV28 to TRBJ2-2, with TRBD1 as a possible D gene (6 bases). The CDR3 covers 15 residues. The ends were cut back, 6 bases at V and 4 bases at J, with 15 bases in the middle. Germline assignment: CDR1 MDHEN and CDR2 SYDVKM. The CDR3 protein is CASRGRGWSTGELFF. CDR3 sequence (DNA): TGTGCCAGCAGAGGCAGGGGTTGGAGCACCGGGGAGCTGTTTTTT. Complete variable domain (other parts from reference TRBV28 and TRBJ2-2): DVKVTQSSRYLVKRTGEKVFLECVQDMDHENMFWYRQDPGLGLRLIYFSYDVKMKEKGDIPEGYSVSREKKERFSLILESASTNQTSMYLCASRGRGWSTGELFFGEGSRLTVL.

The genes are TRBV28 and TRBJ2-7, with 8 bases identical to TRBD2. The ends lost 6 bases at V and 4 bases at J; junction bases unmatched: 14. The CDR3 is made up of 16 amino acids. Germline-derived CDR1 and CDR2 are MDHEN and SYDVKM. CDR3 in DNA: TGTGCCAGCAGGGGCCAAGGTAGCGGGGACCTATACGAGCAGTACTTC. It encodes CASRGQGSGDLYEQYF.

The rearrangement joins TRBV28 to TRBJ1-2; 12 bases fit TRBD1. CDR3 length: 11 amino acids. With V trimmed by 10 bases and J by 13 bases, 7 bases remained unmatched. Germline CDR1 MDHEN, CDR2 SYDVKM. This chain's CDR3 is CAIPGQGALTF. For the CDR3, the DNA is TGTGCCATACCGGGACAGGGGGCTCTCACCTTC.

This chain uses TRBV7-2 with TRBJ1-3, with 7 nucleotides matching TRBD1. The CDR3 is made up of 17 amino acids. Trimming removed 5 bases from V and 0 bases from J; junction bases left unmatched: 10. Germline V CDR1 and CDR2: SGHTA, FQGNSA. DNA for the CDR3: TGTGCCAGCAGCAACCAAGGGACAGTAGGCTCTGGAAACACCATATATTTT. It translates to CASSNQGTVGSGNTIYF.

V gene TRBV5-4 combines with J gene TRBJ1-1; TRBD1 agrees at 10 bases. This CDR3 is 15 amino acids long. The germline V gene encodes CDR1 SGHNT and CDR2 YYREEE (reference sequence). Trimming cost V 3 bases and J 3 bases; bases outside gene matches: 5. The CDR3 DNA is TGTGCCAGCAGCTCCAGACAGGGGGCTCACACTGAAGCTTTCTTT. Its translation: CASSSRQGAHTEAFF.

V is TRBV19 and J is TRBJ2-1, with D possibly matching TRBD1 (6 bases). The CDR3 consists of 13 residues. V lost 7 bases to trimming and J lost 7 bases, with 14 bases between them. Germline V gene sequence: CDR1 LNHDA, CDR2 SQIVND (reference sequence). This chain's CDR3 is CASTLTGWNEQFF. CDR3 DNA sequence: TGTGCCAGTACCCTGACAGGTTGGAATGAGCAGTTCTTC.

The count of this clone is one. The chain uses TRBV7-8 and TRBJ1-2; D might be TRBD1 (5 bases). Germline assignment: CDR1 SGHVS and CDR2 FQNEAQ. The CDR3 covers 14 residues. Trimming shortened V by 1 base and J by 8 bases, and 14 bases separated the two germline ends. The chain's CDR3 is CASSLGARTLGYTF. The CDR3 region has the DNA TGTGCCAGCAGCTTAGGGGCAAGGACATTAGGCTACACCTTC.

The chain is built from TRBV6-5 and TRBJ2-7; 10 bases align to TRBD1. The V gene's germline CDR1 is MNHEY and CDR2 SVGAGI. Trimming took 7 bases from V and 3 from J; bases not matched to a gene: 3. The CDR3 spans 13 residues. The CDR3, as DNA: TGTGCCAGCATGGGGACAGGGGTCTACGAGCAGTACTTC. Its translation: CASMGTGVYEQYF.

The chain combines TRBV7-9 with TRBJ2-1; D unclear. The CDR3 extends over 13 amino acids. V dropped 1 base and J dropped 9 bases, with 10 bases sitting between them. CDR1 and CDR2 from the germline V gene are SEHNR and FQNEAQ (reference sequence). The CDR3 loop is CASSLVAPGEQFF. CDR3 sequence (DNA): TGTGCCAGCAGCTTAGTTGCGCCTGGTGAGCAGTTCTTC.

The V gene is TRBV30, the J gene TRBJ1-6; D gene ambiguous. The V gene's germline CDR1 is GTSNPN and CDR2 SVGIG (reference sequence). The CDR3 contains 15 residues. V gave up 3 bases and J gave up 8 bases, with 17 bases separating them. CDR3 DNA: TGTGCCTGGAGAGGAGGTGCAGGAAGGGATTCACCCCTCCACTTT. As protein: CAWRGGAGRDSPLHF.

The chain is built from TRBV5-6 and TRBJ1-5, with a tentative D call TRBD1 (5 bases). Germline-derived CDR1 and CDR2 are SGHDT and YYEEEE. V dropped 4 bases and J dropped 4 bases, with 9 bases sitting between them. This CDR3 is 13 amino acids long. The CDR3 spells CASSRTLNQPQHF. The CDR3 nucleotides are TGTGCCAGCAGCCGGACACTAAATCAGCCCCAGCATTTT.

The chain joins TRBV28 to TRBJ1-1; the D is unclear. The CDR3 loop spans 14 amino acids. The V end lost 0 bases, the J end lost 1 base, and 6 bases lay between the germline ends. CDR1 MDHEN and CDR2 SYDVKM come from the germline V gene. The DNA for the CDR3 is TGTGCCAGCAGTTTATGGAGACAGAACACTGAAGCTTTCTTT. It specifies CASSLWRQNTEAFF. The entire variable domain, with the rest obtained from reference TRBV28 and TRBJ1-1, is as follows: DVKVTQSSRYLVKRTGEKVFLECVQDMDHENMFWYRQDPGLGLRLIYFSYDVKMKEKGDIPEGYSVSREKKERFSLILESASTNQTSMYLCASSLWRQNTEAFFGQGTRLTVV.

The V and J genes are TRBV4-2 and TRBJ2-5; 8 bases agree with TRBD2. There are 15 residues in the CDR3. V lost 6 bases, J lost 1 base, and 7 bases stayed unmatched. Germline V lookup: CDR1 LGHNA, CDR2 YNFKEQ. For the CDR3, the DNA is TGTGCCAGCAGTCTAGCCCGGGGGGGCCAAGAGACCCAGTACTTC. Translation: CASSLARGGQETQYF.